This entry lists 11 T cell receptor beta chains sequenced from one sample in a study of response to subunit inactivated influenza vaccine. TCRdb independently ran MiXCR on the RT-PCR reads; one entry per CDR3 protein. The data show 860,000 or so distinct CDR3 sequences, over 20% seen once. The source was PBMCs from blood, collected more than 4 days after vaccination. These receptors originate from a man aged 50-59 years who received an inactivated influenza vaccine.

This clonotype showed up just a few times. The chain joins TRBV4-3 to TRBJ2-1, with D tentatively TRBD1 or TRBD2 (5 bases each). V shed 0 bases and J shed 8 bases, with 14 bases lying between them. Per the germline V gene, CDR1 is LGHNA and CDR2 is YSLEER. The CDR3 is made up of 15 amino acids. CDR3 sequence reads: CASSQDPRGEDEQFF. The CDR3 coding sequence is TGCGCCAGCAGCCAAGACCCCAGAGGGGAAGATGAGCAGTTCTTC.

There are many counts of this clonotype. The chain recombines TRBV24-1 with TRBJ2-3, with 7 bases matching TRBD1. Per the germline V gene, CDR1 is KGHDR and CDR2 is SFDVKD. V trimming: 0 bases; J trimming: 7 bases; junction bases outside the gene matches: 21. CDR3 length: 20 amino acids. CDR3 DNA sequence: TGTGCCACCAGTGATTTGCCCCGCTCAAACAGGGGAAGGTTGGGAAATACGCAGTATTTT. Protein sequence: CATSDLPRSNRGRLGNTQYF.

The chain employs TRBV6-2 or TRBV6-3 and TRBJ2-7; D is unclear. Germline V gene data show CDR1 as MNHEY and CDR2 as SVGEGT. This CDR3 region has 13 residues. The V and J ends lost 0 bases and 5 bases respectively, with 8 bases between them. This CDR3 is CASSYSLLNEQYF. The CDR3 coding sequence is TGTGCCAGCAGTTACTCCCTCTTGAACGAGCAGTACTTC.

This clonotype was seen only a few times. The chain joins TRBV28 to TRBJ1-2; D not certain. Germline V CDR1 and CDR2: MDHEN, SYDVKM. The CDR3 consists of 15 residues. The ends were cut back, 5 bases at V and 8 bases at J, with 21 bases in the middle. The CDR3: CASSPYAGLAGGYTF. In DNA form, the CDR3 reads TGTGCCAGCAGTCCGTACGCAGGCCTCGCGGGAGGCTACACCTTC.

The V and J genes are TRBV28 and TRBJ2-7, with D unclear. The V end lost 5 bases, the J end lost 6 bases, and 8 bases lay between the germline ends. The CDR3 totals 11 residues. CDR1 MDHEN and CDR2 SYDVKM come from the germline V gene. The CDR3 reads CASSKAFEQYF. In nucleotides, the CDR3 is TGTGCCAGCAGTAAAGCCTTCGAGCAGTACTTC.

V is TRBV7-9 and J is TRBJ2-4; D may be TRBD1 or TRBD2 (6 bases each). V lost 0 bases to trimming and J lost 7 bases, with 10 bases between them. CDR1 and CDR2 (germline): SEHNR, FQNEAQ (reference sequence). This CDR3 contains 14 residues. The CDR3, as DNA: TGTGCCAGCAGCTTAGCCGGGGGCTGGAACATTCAGTACTTC. Translated: CASSLAGGWNIQYF. The full variable domain, its missing parts supplied by reference TRBV7-9 and TRBJ2-4, is DTGVSQNPRHKITKRGQNVTFRCDPISEHNRLYWYRQTLGQGPEFLTYFQNEAQLEKSRLLSDRFSAERPKGSFSTLEIQRTEQGDSAMYLCASSLAGGWNIQYFGAGTRLSVL.

The CDR3 DNA reads TGTGCCAGCAGCCAAAGCCCTCCAGACAGGTCCTACAATGAGCAGTTCTTC. It translates to CASSQSPPDRSYNEQFF. The chain combines TRBV4-2 with TRBJ2-1; possibly TRBD1 for D (6 bases). V was trimmed by 2 bases and J by 1 base, leaving 15 bases between them. The CDR3 runs to 17 residues. The germline CDR1 and CDR2 sequences are LGHNA and YNFKEQ.

The chain employs TRBV5-6 and TRBJ2-7, with a tentative D call TRBD2 (5 bases). The CDR3 loop spans 13 amino acids. Germline assignment: CDR1 SGHDT and CDR2 YYEEEE. Trimming cost V 7 bases and J 3 bases, with 14 bases left between them. The chain's CDR3 is CASLRDNRYEQYF. The CDR3, as DNA: TGTGCCAGCCTACGGGATAACCGCTACGAGCAGTACTTC.

The J gene is TRBJ2-1, the V gene TRBV5-1, with 10 nucleotides matching TRBD1. Germline loops: CDR1 SGHRS, CDR2 YFSETQ. CDR3 length: 19 residues. V dropped 4 bases and J dropped 2; count of bases not matched to a gene: 15. The CDR3 spells CASSHEMGQGPGAYNEQFF. The CDR3 DNA reads TGCGCCAGCAGCCACGAGATGGGACAGGGGCCGGGAGCCTACAATGAGCAGTTCTTC. The variable domain in full, with the rest retrieved from reference TRBV5-1 and TRBJ2-1, is KAGVTQTPRYLIKTRGQQVTLSCSPISGHRSVSWYQQTPGQGLQFLFEYFSETQRNKGNFPGRFSGRQFSNSRSEMNVSTLELGDSALYLCASSHEMGQGPGAYNEQFFGPGTRLTVL.

This chain uses TRBV15 with TRBJ2-1; 9 bases fit TRBD2. The V and J ends lost 1 base and 3 bases, in that order; junction bases with no gene match: 1. CDR3 length: 15 amino acids. The germline V gene has CDR1 LNHNV and CDR2 YYDKDF (reference sequence). This chain's CDR3 is CATSRVTSGYNEQFF. The CDR3 DNA follows: TGTGCCACCAGCAGAGTGACTAGCGGCTACAATGAGCAGTTCTTC.

This clonotype has more than one count but fewer than ten. This rearrangement joins TRBV6-5 to TRBJ2-7; 9 bases align to TRBD2. Germline V gives CDR1 MNHEY, CDR2 SVGAGI. The CDR3 loop spans 15 amino acids. Trimming cost V 2 bases and J 2 bases; bases outside gene matches: 4. Here the CDR3 reads CASSYAASGTYEQYF. CDR3 nucleotide sequence: TGTGCCAGCAGTTACGCGGCTAGCGGGACCTACGAGCAGTACTTC.